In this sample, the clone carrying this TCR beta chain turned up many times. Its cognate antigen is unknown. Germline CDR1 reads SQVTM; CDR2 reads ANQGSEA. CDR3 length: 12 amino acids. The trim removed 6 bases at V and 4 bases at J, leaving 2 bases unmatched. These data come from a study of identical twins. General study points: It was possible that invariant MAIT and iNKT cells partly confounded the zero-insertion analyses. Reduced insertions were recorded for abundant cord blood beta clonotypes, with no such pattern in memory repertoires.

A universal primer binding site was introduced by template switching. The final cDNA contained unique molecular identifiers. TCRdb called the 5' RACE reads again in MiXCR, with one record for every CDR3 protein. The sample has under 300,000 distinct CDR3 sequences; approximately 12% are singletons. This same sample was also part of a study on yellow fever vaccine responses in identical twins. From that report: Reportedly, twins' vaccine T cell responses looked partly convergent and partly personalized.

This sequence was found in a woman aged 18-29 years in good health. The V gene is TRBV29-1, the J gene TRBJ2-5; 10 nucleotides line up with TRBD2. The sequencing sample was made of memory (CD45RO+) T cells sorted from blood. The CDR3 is CSVVAGGETQYF. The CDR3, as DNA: TGCAGCGTGGTAGCGGGAGGAGAGACCCAGTACTTC.